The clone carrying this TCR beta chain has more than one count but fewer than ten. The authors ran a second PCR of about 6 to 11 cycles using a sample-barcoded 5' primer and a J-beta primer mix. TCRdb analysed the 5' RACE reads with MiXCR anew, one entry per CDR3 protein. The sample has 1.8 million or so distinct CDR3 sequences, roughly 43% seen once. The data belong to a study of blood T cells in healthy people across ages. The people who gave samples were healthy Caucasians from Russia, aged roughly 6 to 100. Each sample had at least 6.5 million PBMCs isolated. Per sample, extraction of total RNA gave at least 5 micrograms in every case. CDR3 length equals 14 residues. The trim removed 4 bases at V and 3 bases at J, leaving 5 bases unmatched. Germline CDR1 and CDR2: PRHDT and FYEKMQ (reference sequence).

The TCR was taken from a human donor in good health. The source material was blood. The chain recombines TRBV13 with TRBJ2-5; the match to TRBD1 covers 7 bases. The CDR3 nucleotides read TGTGCCAGCAGCTCCAGGGGGATCGAAGAGACCCAGTACTTC. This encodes CASSSRGIEETQYF.